Shown below are 3 T cell receptor beta chains from a single sample sequenced in a study of blood T cells in healthy people across ages. The use of a sample-barcoded 5' primer and a J-beta primer mix characterized a second PCR of about 7 to 12 cycles. In TCRdb, the 5' RACE reads were re-called with MiXCR into one record per CDR3 protein. This sample has 1.5 million to 1.9 million distinct CDR3 sequences; less than 45% occur once, and the top ten carry about 4%. The specimen was blood. The receptor set was obtained from a woman between 18 and 29 years old in good health.

CDR3 sequence: CASSLVPDRGGFEQYF. In DNA, the CDR3 is TGTGCCAGCAGCTTGGTCCCGGACAGGGGAGGGTTCGAGCAGTACTTC. This chain connects TRBV5-5 to TRBJ2-7, with 9 nucleotides matching TRBD1. The CDR3 loop spans 16 amino acids. Germline CDR1 is SGHKS and CDR2 is YYEKEE (reference sequence). The trim removed 0 bases at V and 6 bases at J, leaving 10 bases unmatched.

This clonotype was detected once. J is TRBJ1-2 and V is TRBV2; D is possibly TRBD1 (6 bases). The CDR3 contains 12 residues. CDR1 SNHLY and CDR2 FYNNEI come from the germline V gene. The ends were cut back, 10 bases at V and 2 bases at J, with 11 bases in the middle. CDR3 DNA sequence: TGTGCCACCACGGGGGCAAACTATGGCTACACCTTC. This gives the protein CATTGANYGYTF.

The rearrangement joins TRBV2 to TRBJ1-2; no definite D call. Trimming shortened V by 3 bases and J by 2 bases, and 10 bases separated the two germline ends. The CDR3 covers 14 residues. From germline, CDR1 is SNHLY and CDR2 FYNNEI. CDR3 DNA: TGTGCCAGCAGTGAGGTGGCTTCCAACTATGGCTACACCTTC. The encoded protein is CASSEVASNYGYTF.